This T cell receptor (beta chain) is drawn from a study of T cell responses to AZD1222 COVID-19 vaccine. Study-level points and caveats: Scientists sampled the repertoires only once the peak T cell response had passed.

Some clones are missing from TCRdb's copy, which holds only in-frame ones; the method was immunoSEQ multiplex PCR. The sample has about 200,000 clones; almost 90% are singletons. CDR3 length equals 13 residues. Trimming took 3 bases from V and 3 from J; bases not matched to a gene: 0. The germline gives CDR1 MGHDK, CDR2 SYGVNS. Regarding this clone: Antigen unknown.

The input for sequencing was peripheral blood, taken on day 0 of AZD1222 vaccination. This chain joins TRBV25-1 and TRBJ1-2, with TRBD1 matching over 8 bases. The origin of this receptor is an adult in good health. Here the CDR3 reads CASSETGDYGYTF. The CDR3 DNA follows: TGTGCCAGCAGTGAGACAGGGGACTATGGCTACACCTTC.